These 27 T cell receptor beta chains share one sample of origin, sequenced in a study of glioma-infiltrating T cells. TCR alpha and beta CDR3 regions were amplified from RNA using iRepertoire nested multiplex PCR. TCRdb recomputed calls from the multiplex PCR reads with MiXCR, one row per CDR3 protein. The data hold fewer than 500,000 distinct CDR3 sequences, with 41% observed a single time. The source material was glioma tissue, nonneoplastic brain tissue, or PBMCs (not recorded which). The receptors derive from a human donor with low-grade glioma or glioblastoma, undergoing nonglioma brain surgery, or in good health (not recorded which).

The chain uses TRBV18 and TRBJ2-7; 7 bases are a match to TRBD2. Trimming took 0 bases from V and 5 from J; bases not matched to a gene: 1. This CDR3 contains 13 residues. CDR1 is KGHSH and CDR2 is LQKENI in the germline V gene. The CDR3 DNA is TGTGCCAGCTCACCACCGGGAGGGAACGAGCAGTACTTC. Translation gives CASSPPGGNEQYF.

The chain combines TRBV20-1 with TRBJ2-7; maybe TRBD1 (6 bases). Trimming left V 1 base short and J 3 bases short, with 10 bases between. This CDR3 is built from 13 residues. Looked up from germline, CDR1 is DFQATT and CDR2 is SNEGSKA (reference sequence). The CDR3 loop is CSARGDRHYEQYF. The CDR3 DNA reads TGCAGTGCTAGAGGCGACAGGCACTACGAGCAGTACTTC.

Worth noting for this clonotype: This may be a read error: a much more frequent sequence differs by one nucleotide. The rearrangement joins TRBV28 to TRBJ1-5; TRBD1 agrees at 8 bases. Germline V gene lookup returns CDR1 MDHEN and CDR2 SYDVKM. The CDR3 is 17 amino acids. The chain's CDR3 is CASSSRDRPYSNHPQHF. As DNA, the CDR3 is TGTGCCAGCAGTTCCCGGGACAGGCCGTATAGCAATCATCCCCAGCATTTT.

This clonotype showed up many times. The DNA of the CDR3 is TGTGCCAGCAGTCTTGGGGAGACTGAAGCTTTCTTT. It is translated as CASSLGETEAFF. The chain has TRBV7-9 and TRBJ1-1; D gene ambiguous. The CDR3 loop spans 12 amino acids. Germline V gives CDR1 SEHNR, CDR2 FQNEAQ (reference sequence). The V and J ends lost 6 bases and 5 bases respectively, with 10 bases between them.

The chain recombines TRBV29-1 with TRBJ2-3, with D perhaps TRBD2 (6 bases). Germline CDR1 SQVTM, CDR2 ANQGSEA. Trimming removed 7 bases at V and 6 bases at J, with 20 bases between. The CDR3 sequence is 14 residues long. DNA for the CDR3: TGCAGCGCCCGGGACTCCCCGGAGCCGGATACGCAGTATTTT. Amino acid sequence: CSARDSPEPDTQYF.

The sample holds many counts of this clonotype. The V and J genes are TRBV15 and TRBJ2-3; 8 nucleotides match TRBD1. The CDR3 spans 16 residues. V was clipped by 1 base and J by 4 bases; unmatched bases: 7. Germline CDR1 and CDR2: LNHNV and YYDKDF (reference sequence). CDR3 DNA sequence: TGTGCCACCAGCAGAGTTTCCACAGGGGGACCAGATACGCAGTATTTT. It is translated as CATSRVSTGGPDTQYF.

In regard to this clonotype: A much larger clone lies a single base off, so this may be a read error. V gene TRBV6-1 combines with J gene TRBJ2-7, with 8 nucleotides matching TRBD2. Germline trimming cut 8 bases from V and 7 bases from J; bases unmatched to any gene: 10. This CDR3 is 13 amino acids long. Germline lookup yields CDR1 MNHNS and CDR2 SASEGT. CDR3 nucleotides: TGTGCCAGCCTAGGGCGGGAGGTGAATGAGCAGTACTTC. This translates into CASLGREVNEQYF.

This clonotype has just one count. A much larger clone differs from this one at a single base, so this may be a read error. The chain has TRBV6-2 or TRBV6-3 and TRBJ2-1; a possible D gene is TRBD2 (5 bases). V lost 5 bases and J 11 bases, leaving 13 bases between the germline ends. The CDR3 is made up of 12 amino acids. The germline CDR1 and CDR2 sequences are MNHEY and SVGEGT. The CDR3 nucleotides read TGTGCCAGCAGTGTTCTAGCATATAAGCAGTTCTTC. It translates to CASSVLAYKQFF.

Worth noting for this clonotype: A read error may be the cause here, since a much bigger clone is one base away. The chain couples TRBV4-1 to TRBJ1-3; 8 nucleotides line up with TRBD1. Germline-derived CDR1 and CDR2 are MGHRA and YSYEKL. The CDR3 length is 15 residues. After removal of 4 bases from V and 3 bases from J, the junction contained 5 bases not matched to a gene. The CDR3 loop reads CASSLGQGDGNTIYF. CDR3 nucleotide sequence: TGCGCCAGCAGCCTAGGACAGGGTGATGGAAACACCATATATTTT.

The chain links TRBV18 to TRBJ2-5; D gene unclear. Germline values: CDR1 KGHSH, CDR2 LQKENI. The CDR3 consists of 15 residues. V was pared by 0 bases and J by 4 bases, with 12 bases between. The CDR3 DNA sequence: TGTGCCAGCTCACCACCATCCATGAAGGGAGAGACCCAGTACTTC. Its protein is CASSPPSMKGETQYF.

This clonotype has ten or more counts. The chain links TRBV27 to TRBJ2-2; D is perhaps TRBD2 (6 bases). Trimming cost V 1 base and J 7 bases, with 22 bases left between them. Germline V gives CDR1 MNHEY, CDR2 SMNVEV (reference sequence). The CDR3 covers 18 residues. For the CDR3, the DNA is TGTGCCAGCAGTTTATTGGGCGCGGGGTACCGAAGGGGCGGGGAGCTGTTTTTT. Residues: CASSLLGAGYRRGGELFF.

The CDR3 sequence is CASRPTGGLAGAPTDTQYF. The DNA of the CDR3 is TGTGCCAGCAGGCCGACGGGTGGACTAGCGGGAGCCCCTACAGATACGCAGTATTTT. The chain couples TRBV7-9 to TRBJ2-3; 13 positions match TRBD2. With V trimmed by 6 bases and J by 3 bases, 15 bases remained unmatched. CDR1 SEHNR and CDR2 FQNEAQ come from the germline V gene (reference sequence). This CDR3 has 19 amino acids.

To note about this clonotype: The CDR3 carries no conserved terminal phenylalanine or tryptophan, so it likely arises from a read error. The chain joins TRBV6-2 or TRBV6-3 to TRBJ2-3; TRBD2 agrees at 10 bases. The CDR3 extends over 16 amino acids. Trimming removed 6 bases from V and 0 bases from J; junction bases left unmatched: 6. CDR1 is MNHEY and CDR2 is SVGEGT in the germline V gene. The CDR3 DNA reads TGTGCCAGCAGGAATGGACTAGCGGCTAGCACAGATACGCAGTATTCT. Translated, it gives CASRNGLAASTDTQYS.

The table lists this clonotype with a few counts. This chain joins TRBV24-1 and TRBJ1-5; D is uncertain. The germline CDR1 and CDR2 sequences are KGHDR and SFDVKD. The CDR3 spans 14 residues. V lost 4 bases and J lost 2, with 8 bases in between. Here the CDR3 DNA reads TGTGCCACCAGTGAACCTGATGGCAATCAGCCCCAGCATTTT. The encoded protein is CATSEPDGNQPQHF.

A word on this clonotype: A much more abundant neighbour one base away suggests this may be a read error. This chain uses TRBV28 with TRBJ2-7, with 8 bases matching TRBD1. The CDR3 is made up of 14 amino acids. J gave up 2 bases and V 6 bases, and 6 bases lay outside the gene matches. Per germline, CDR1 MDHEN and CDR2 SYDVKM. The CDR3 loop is CASSRTGNPYEQYF. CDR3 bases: TGTGCCAGCAGCCGGACAGGGAATCCCTACGAGCAGTACTTC.

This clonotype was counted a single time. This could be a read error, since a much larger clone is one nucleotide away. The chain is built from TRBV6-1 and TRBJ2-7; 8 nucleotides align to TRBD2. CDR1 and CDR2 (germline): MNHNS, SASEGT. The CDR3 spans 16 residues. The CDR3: CASTDSGGLASYQQYF. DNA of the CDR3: TGTGCCAGCACCGACAGCGGGGGCCTGGCGTCCTACCAGCAGTACTTC.

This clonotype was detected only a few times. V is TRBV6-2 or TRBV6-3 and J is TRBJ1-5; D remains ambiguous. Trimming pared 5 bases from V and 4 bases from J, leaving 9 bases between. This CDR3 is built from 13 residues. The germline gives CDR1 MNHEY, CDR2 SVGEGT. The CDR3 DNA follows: TGTGCCAGCAGTCGTGGGCGGAATCAGCCCCAGCATTTT. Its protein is CASSRGRNQPQHF.

The CDR3 DNA reads as TGTGCCAGCAGTTTTCTCCCGGTAGGAGAGAATGAGCAGTTCTTC. This translates into CASSFLPVGENEQFF. This chain links TRBV12-3 or TRBV12-4 with TRBJ2-1; the D is unclear. The CDR3 is made up of 15 amino acids. V was pared by 3 bases and J by 7 bases, with 16 bases between.

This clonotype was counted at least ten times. This CDR3 reads CSARSSWRETETQYF. The DNA of the CDR3 is TGCAGTGCTAGATCCTCCTGGCGGGAGACGGAGACCCAGTACTTC. V usage is TRBV20-1 and J usage is TRBJ2-5, with TRBD2 matching over 7 bases. V lost 2 bases to trimming and J lost 5 bases; unmatched junction nucleotides: 11. Germline V lookup: CDR1 DFQATT, CDR2 SNEGSKA (reference sequence). CDR3 length: 15 amino acids.

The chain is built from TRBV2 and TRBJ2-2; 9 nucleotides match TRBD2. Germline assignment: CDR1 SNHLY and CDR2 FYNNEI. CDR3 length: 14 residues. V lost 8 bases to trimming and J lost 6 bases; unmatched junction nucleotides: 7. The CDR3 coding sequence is TGTGCCAGCCGTAGCGGGAGCAGGGCCGGGGAGCTGTTTTTT. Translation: CASRSGSRAGELFF. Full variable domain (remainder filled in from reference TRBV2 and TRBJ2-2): EPEVTQTPSHQVTQMGQEVILRCVPISNHLYFYWYRQILGQKVEFLVSFYNNEISEKSEIFDDQFSVERPDGSNFTLKIRSTKLEDSAMYFCASRSGSRAGELFFGEGSRLTVL.

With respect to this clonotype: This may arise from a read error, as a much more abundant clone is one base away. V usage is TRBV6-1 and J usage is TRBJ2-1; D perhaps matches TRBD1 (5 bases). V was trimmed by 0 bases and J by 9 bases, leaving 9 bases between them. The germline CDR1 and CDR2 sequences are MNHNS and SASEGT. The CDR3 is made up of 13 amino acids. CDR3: CASSEAGVGEQFF. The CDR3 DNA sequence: TGTGCCAGCAGTGAAGCAGGGGTGGGTGAGCAGTTCTTC.

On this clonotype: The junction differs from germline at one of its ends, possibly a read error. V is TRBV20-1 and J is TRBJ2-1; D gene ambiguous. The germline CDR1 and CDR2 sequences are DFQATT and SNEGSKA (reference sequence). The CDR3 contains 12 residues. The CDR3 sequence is CSARYSHNEQFF. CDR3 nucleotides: TGCAGTGCCAGGTACTCCCACAATGAGCAGTTCTTC.

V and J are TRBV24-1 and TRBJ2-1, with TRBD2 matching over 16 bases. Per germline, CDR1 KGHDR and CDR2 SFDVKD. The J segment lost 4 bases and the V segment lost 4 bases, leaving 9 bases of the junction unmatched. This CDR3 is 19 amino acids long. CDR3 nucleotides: TGTGCCACCAGTGACTCCTTCCCGGGACTAGCGGGAGGGTACAATGAGCAGTTCTTC. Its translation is CATSDSFPGLAGGYNEQFF.

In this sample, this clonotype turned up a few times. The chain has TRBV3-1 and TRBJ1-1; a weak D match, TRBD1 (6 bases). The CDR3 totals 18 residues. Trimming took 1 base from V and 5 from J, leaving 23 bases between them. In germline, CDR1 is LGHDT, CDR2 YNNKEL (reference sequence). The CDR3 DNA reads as TGTGCCAGCAGCCAAGCAATTGGTACCAGGGGCGTGTTTACTGAAGCTTTCTTT. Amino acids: CASSQAIGTRGVFTEAFF.

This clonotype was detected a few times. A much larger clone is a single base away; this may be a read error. CDR3 residues: CASTLLPATGAFF. In DNA, the CDR3 is TGTGCCAGCACCCTCCTCCCCGCAACTGGAGCTTTCTTT. The rearrangement links TRBV6-2 or TRBV6-3 to TRBJ1-1; D gene ambiguous. The germline V gene has CDR1 MNHEY and CDR2 SVGEGT. This CDR3 has 13 residues.

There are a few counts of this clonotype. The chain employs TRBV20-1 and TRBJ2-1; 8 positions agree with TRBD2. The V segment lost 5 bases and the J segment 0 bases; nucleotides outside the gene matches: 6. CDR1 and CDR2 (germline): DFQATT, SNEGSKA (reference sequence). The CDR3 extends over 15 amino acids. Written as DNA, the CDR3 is TGCAGTGCTCGCACTAGCGGAAACTCCTACAATGAGCAGTTCTTC. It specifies CSARTSGNSYNEQFF.

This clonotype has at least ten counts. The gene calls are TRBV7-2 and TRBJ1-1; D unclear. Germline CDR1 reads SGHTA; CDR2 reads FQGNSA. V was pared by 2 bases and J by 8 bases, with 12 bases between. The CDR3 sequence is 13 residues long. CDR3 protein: CASSLSGFREAFF. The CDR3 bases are TGTGCCAGCAGCTTAAGCGGCTTTAGAGAAGCTTTCTTT.